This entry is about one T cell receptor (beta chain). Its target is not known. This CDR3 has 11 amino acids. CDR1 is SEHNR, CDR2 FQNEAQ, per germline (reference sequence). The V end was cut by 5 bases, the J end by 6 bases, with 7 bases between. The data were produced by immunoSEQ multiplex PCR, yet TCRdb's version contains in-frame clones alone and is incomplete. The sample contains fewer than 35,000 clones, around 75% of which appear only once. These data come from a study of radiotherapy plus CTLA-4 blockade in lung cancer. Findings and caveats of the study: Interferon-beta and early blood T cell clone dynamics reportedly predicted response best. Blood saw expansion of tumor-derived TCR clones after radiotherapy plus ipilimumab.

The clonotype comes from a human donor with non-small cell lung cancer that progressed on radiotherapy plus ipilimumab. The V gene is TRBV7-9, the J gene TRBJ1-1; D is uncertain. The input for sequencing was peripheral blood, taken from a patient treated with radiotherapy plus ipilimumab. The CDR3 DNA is TGTGCCAGCAGCCGAGAGGCTGAAGCTTTCTTT. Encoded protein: CASSREAEAFF. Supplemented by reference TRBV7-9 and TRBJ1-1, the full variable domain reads DTGVSQNPRHKITKRGQNVTFRCDPISEHNRLYWYRQTLGQGPEFLTYFQNEAQLEKSRLLSDRFSAERPKGSFSTLEIQRTEQGDSAMYLCASSREAEAFFGQGTRLTVV.